This T cell receptor (beta chain) was profiled in a study of T cell changes during pregnancy in multiple sclerosis (dated by TCRdb to the late 2010s). For the wider study: The study examined how the T cell repertoire changed over the course of pregnancy in women with multiple sclerosis.

The library was obtained by the immunoSEQ multiplex PCR assay. The clones in this table, taken by TCRdb from immuneACCESS, are in-frame only. Not every clone is retained; where verified, under half of the shortfall comes from an unresolved V gene, and the cause of the rest is unknown. For this sample the table gives around 40,000 clones, of which more than 90% were detected only once. The top ten clonotypes cover approximately 0.38% of the sample. Regarding this clone: Its recognized antigen is unknown. No quality values exist for individual bases; no much larger clone is one base distant.

Sequences were derived from CD4+ T cells from peripheral blood mononuclear cells, sampled in the second trimester of pregnancy. The receptor was isolated from a female donor with multiple sclerosis, enrolled in a pregnancy study.

The nucleotides are TGCGCCAGCAGCATACTAGTGGGGGGGGATACGCAGTATTTT. This gives the protein CASSILVGGDTQYF. Recombination linked TRBV5-1 to TRBJ2-3; 7 nucleotides in the junction match TRBD2. There are 14 amino acids in the CDR3, from cysteine to phenylalanine inclusive. Of all the DNA, just the CDR3 is kept, 42 bases in frame from base 1. At the junction V is shortened by 4 bases and J by 6 bases; bases outside the gene matches: 8. The germline V gene gives CDR1 as SGHRS and CDR2 as YFSETQ. Here the CDR3 is joined to the reference TRBV5-1 and TRBJ2-3 genes, and the full variable domain is: KAGVTQTPRYLIKTRGQQVTLSCSPISGHRSVSWYQQTPGQGLQFLFEYFSETQRNKGNFPGRFSGRQFSNSRSEMNVSTLELGDSALYLCASSILVGGDTQYFGPGTRLTVL.